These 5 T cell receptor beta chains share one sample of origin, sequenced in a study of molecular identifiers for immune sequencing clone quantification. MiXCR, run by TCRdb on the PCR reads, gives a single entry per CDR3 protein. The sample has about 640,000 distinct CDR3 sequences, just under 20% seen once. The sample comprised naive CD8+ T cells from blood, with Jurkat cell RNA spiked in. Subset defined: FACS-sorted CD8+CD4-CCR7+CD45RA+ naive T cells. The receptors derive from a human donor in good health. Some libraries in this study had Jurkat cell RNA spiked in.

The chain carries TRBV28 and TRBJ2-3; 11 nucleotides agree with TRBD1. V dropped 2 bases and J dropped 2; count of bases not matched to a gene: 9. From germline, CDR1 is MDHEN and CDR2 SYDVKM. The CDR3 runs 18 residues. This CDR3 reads CASSLIRTGGSNTDTQYF. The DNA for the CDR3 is TGTGCCAGCAGTTTAATCAGGACAGGGGGCTCGAACACAGATACGCAGTATTTT.

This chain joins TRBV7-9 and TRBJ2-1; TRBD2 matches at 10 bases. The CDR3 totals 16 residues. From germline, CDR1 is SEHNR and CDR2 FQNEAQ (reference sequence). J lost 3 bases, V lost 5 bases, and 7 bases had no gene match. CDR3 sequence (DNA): TGTGCCAGCAGCCCACTAGCGGGGAAACTCTACAATGAGCAGTTCTTC. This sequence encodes CASSPLAGKLYNEQFF.

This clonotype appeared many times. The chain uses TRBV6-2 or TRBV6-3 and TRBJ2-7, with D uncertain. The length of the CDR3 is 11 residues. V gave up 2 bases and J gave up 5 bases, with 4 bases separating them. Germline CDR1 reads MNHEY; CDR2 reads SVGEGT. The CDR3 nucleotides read TGTGCCAGCAGTTACATCCACGAGCAGTACTTC. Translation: CASSYIHEQYF.

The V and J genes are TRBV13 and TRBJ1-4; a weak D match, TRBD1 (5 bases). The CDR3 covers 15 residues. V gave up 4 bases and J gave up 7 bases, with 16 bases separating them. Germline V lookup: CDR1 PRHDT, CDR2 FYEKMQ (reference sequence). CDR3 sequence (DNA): TGTGCCAGCAGCTCAATTCAGGGTATAGGTGAAAAACTGTTTTTT. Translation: CASSSIQGIGEKLFF.

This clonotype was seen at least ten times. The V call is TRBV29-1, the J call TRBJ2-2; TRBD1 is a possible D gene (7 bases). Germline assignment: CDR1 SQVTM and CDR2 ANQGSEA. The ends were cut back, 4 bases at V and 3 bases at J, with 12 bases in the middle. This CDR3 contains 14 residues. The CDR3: CSVAGGIDTGELFF. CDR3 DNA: TGCAGCGTTGCAGGGGGGATAGACACCGGGGAGCTGTTTTTT.